The TCR beta chain described here comes from a study of T cell responses to AZD1222 COVID-19 vaccine. Study-wide results and caveats: Spike-specific TCR repertoires showed rising breadth and depth after two AZD1222 doses. Donors skewed white British and female; clonal diversity was possibly underestimated.

TCRdb's table, derived via immunoSEQ multiplex PCR, lists solely in-frame clones and lacks some. The sample lists about 140,000 clones; 93% were seen once. Turning to this clone: The antigen is not known.

From germline, CDR1 is LNHDA and CDR2 SQIVND (reference sequence). This CDR3 has 15 amino acids. Between the trimmed V and J ends, which lost 2 bases and 2 bases, there was a span of 10 bases. This TCR came from an adult who had recovered from COVID-19. V usage is TRBV19 and J usage is TRBJ1-5; D is perhaps TRBD1 (5 bases). Sequenced here: peripheral blood, sampled after recovery from COVID-19. CDR3 loop: CASSISGLGNQPQHF. The CDR3 DNA reads TGTGCCAGTAGTATATCGGGGCTCGGCAATCAGCCCCAGCATTTT.